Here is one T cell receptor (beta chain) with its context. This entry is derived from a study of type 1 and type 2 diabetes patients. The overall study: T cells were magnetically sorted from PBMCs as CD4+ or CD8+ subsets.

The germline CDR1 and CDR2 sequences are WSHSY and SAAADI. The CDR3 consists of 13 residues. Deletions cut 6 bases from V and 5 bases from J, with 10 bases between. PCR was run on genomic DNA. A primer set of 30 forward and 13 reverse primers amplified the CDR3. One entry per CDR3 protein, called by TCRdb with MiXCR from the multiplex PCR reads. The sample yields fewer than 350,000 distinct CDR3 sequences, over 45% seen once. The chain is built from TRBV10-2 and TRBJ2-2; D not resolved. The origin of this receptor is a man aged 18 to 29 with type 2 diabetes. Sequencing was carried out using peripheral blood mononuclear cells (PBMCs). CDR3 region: CASSDTKTGELFF. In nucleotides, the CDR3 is TGCGCCAGCAGCGATACCAAGACCGGGGAGCTGTTTTTT.